Listed below are T cell receptor beta chains from one sample, sequenced in a study of blood T cell repertoires in COVID-19. TCRdb's copy holds only in-frame clones and misses some; the assay was immunoSEQ multiplex PCR. The table records about 220,000 clones, about four fifths of them present only once. Sequencing was performed on PBMCs or T cells enriched from blood (not recorded which). The receptors derive from a woman between 45 and 65 years old who had been exposed to COVID-19. The CDR3 runs from the conserved cysteine through the conserved F or W. Each record gives: D gene, V gene, J gene, clone size, CDR3 DNA, CDR3 protein. D genes are given only for firm matches. Clone size is not always given. Where it is, it says once, few, many or a class for expanded clones.

>TRBD1|TRBV27|TRBJ2-3|few
TGTGCCACCCTAGGGGGCCCAGATACGCAGTATTTT
CATLGGPDTQYF
>.|TRBV7-8|TRBJ2-3|.
TGTGCCAGCAGCCCCACAGTGGATACGCAGTATTTT
CASSPTVDTQYF
>.|TRBV24-1|TRBJ2-2|.
TGTGCCACCAGTGAGCCGACAGGAATGAACACCGGGGAGCTGTTTTTT
CATSEPTGMNTGELFF
>TRBD1|TRBV5-1|TRBJ2-5|.
TGCGCCAGCAGCACCGGACAGGGGCAAAAGACCCAGTACTTC
CASSTGQGQKTQYF
>.|TRBV27|TRBJ1-5|.
TGTGCCAGCAGTTTATCCCCGGGTCAGCCCCAGCATTTT
CASSLSPGQPQHF
>TRBD2|TRBV18|TRBJ2-5|.
TGTGCCAGCTCACCACCGTTCTCCCTAGCGGGGGAAGAGACCCAGTACTTC
CASSPPFSLAGEETQYF
>TRBD1|TRBV10-3|TRBJ2-3|.
TGTGCCAGCCAGGGGGCGAGAACAGATACGCAGTATTTT
CASQGARTDTQYF
>TRBD1|TRBV3-1/TRBV3-2|TRBJ1-2|once
TGTGCCAGCAGCGGGACAGGCTACTATGGCTACACCTTC
CASSGTGYYGYTF
>TRBD2|TRBV9|TRBJ2-1|.
TGTGCCAGCAGCGTAGCTGGGACTAGCGTCGTGGGTGAGCAGTTCTTC
CASSVAGTSVVGEQFF
>TRBD1|TRBV28|TRBJ1-1|.
TGTGCCAGCAGTTTATGGGACAGGGTGAACACTGAAGCTTTCTTT
CASSLWDRVNTEAFF
>TRBD1|TRBV6-5|TRBJ1-2|.
TGTGCCAGCAGTTCTAGCGGGACAGGAAAGAACTATGGCTACACCTTC
CASSSSGTGKNYGYTF
>.|TRBV5-4|TRBJ1-1|once
TGTGCCAGCAGCACCGGGACACTGAACACTGAAGCTTTCTTT
CASSTGTLNTEAFF